This TCR beta chain derives from a study of cytomegalovirus exposure and HLA in healthy donors. Study-wide context: Later analysis reported that the roughly 120 validation repertoires shared the platform of the roughly 700 first-cohort repertoires.

Only in-frame clones appear in the TCRdb table, and some are missing; sequencing was by immunoSEQ multiplex PCR. The repertoire consists of hundreds of thousands of clones, with around four fifths occurring once and the leading ten covering roughly 6%. This CDR3 region has 14 residues. Between the trimmed V and J ends, which lost 0 bases and 8 bases, there was a span of 14 bases. Germline V gives CDR1 SGHDT, CDR2 YYEEEE. The clonotype comes from a woman between 18 and 29 years old in good health and CMV-seronegative. The chain has TRBV5-6 and TRBJ1-2; D uncertain. Sequenced: PBMCs. Here the CDR3 DNA reads TGTGCCAGCAGCTTGGTGTCAGCAGCATTCGGCTACACCTTC. Its translation: CASSLVSAAFGYTF. The variable domain in full, with the rest retrieved from reference TRBV5-6 and TRBJ1-2, is DAGVTQSPTHLIKTRGQQVTLRCSPKSGHDTVSWYQQALGQGPQFIFQYYEEEERQRGNFPDRFSGHQFPNYSSELNVNALLLGDSALYLCASSLVSAAFGYTFGSGTRLTVV.